This T cell receptor (beta chain) was identified during a study of beta chain features in type 1 diabetes (dated by TCRdb to about 2018). In the study overall: No differences in mean age, gender distribution, total cell number or subset yield were found between patients and healthy donors. Regulatory and stem cell-like memory subsets were obtained from only 8 patients and roughly eight healthy donors, while naive and central memory subsets were obtained from all 30 or so donors. A total of about 110 million sorted cells were examined across all samples, and the number of cells per subset was strongly correlated with RNA yield. The study compared TCRB repertoires of sorted circulating CD4+ T cell subsets between recently diagnosed type 1 diabetes patients and matched healthy donors. What the work shows at the level of the full study, not this receptor alone: Because the HLA sub-analyses included only small numbers of individuals, any influence of HLA type on TCRB rearrangement was left unresolved. At VDJ recombination sites, type 1 diabetes patients had fewer insertions and more deleted nucleotides, which implies abnormalities in thymic rearrangement. Naive, central memory and regulatory TCRB repertoires appeared more similar among patients than among healthy donors. Sequencing cDNA rather than genomic DNA could over-represent highly expressing activated cells, although activation and CD3 levels did not differ between groups. A moderate but significant shortening of TCRB CDR3 length was observed in type 1 diabetes patients in all four CD4+ subsets. PCR may preferentially amplify shorter templates, but because patient and control samples were amplified and corrected together, any resulting skew would affect both groups equally.

The High Capacity cDNA Reverse Transcription Kit was used to reverse transcribe all of the isolated RNA, meaning that expressed TCRB transcripts were what got sequenced. Naive, central memory and regulatory T cell samples underwent deep immunoSEQ sequencing, averaging approximately 3.3 million total reads per sample. After sorted cells were lysed in RLT buffer, RNA was extracted with DNase-treated RNeasy Micro or Mini kits, with the choice depending on cell number. To prevent cross-contamination, each cell subset was processed individually, whereas patient and healthy donor samples were processed jointly. The immunoSEQ multiplex PCR was used to amplify TCRB sequences from cDNA, yielding 87-bp fragments that span the CDR3 region. Sequencing of the amplicons was performed on the Illumina HiSeq platform. The authors' analysis ran thus. PCR bias was corrected computationally using synthetic template baselines, and reads within Hamming distance 2 were collapsed, with unmergeable singletons discarded. Reads were aligned against IMGT so that V, D and J genes, CDR3 length and insertions or deletions at six rearrangement sites could be assigned. Within each subset, clonotype counts were normalized to the number of sorted cells before true diversity and Gini coefficients were calculated with the tcR R package. Repertoire sharing was quantified using the overlap coefficient calculated on TCRB nucleotide sequences. Out-of-frame TCRB sequences from naive cells were analyzed as a proxy for the pre-selection repertoire. TCRdb took over this immuneACCESS table, retaining in-frame rearrangements with V and J assigned. Such tables are incomplete; in checked studies, under half of the missing clones stem from an unresolved V gene, and the remainder is unexplained. That table supplies the V and J calls and clone size; D and trimming were determined from the DNA. This sample comprises under 950,000 clones, 15% to 20% of them detected only once. The biggest ten clones account for 0.02% to 0.025% of the sample.

From the cysteine through the phenylalanine, the CDR3 covers 13 amino acids. CDR3 DNA is the only sequence kept; it has 39 bases, read in frame from the first base. CDR1 is given as LNHDA and CDR2 as SQIVND, both from the germline V gene (reference sequence). V lost 8 bases and J lost 4 bases; the stretch between them is 14 bases long. A single peripheral blood draw of around 0.11 L on average was collected from each donor into heparinised tubes. Naive, central memory, regulatory and stem cell-like memory CD4+ T cells were sorted on a BD FACSAria II using a panel including CD45RO, CCR7, CD25, CD127, CD95 and CD27. A purity above 95% was achieved for all sorted populations. PBMCs were separated immediately by Lymphoprep density gradient centrifugation and were stained directly, without being cultured. Samples were stained and sorted in pairs, with one healthy donor and one patient per experiment, so that batch effects were minimized.

Regarding this clone: What antigen it recognizes has not been identified. Within one base of it there is no much larger clone, and no base qualities were kept.

This TCR was sampled from a woman aged 18 to 35 in good health. The sequence joins TRBV19 to TRBJ1-2; the D gene identity is not certain. Sequenced: naive CD4+ T cells from blood. The cell subset or site tag for this specimen amounts to: true naive CD4+ T cells. The DNA is TGTGCCAGTGTCGCCGGTCCCGGCTATGGCTACACCTTC. This codes for CASVAGPGYGYTF.